The present T cell receptor (beta chain) was sequenced within a study of cytomegalovirus exposure and HLA in healthy donors. Study context: From donors who were HLA-typed, an early data release held 80 million to 85 million unique TCRs.

Study conclusions and caveats: A list of about 180 TCR beta chains associated with cytomegalovirus was given. A later analysis reportedly found that, within productive TCRs, an Asian-associated ancestry cluster had fewer N-insertions than the mean observed across the approximately 700 donors. A later analysis linked a missense DCLRE1C variant to TCR beta V- and J-gene trimming.

Comment on this clone: The antigen is undetermined.

It was with 60 Vbeta and 13 Jbeta primers that the PCR ran. Clones were read by immunoSEQ multiplex PCR, and TCRdb kept only the in-frame ones, dropping some. The sample carries under 200,000 clones, 79% recorded once. The germline CDR1 and CDR2 sequences are SGHRS and YFSETQ. The ends were cut back, 0 bases at V and 9 bases at J, with 13 bases in the middle. CDR3 size: 14 residues. The material sequenced was PBMCs. The source of this sequence is a woman in her forties or fifties in good health and CMV-seronegative. This sequence joins TRBV5-1 and TRBJ2-1, with D uncertain. The CDR3 here is CASSLDDWNSEQFF. The CDR3 region has the DNA TGCGCCAGCAGCTTGGACGACTGGAATAGTGAGCAGTTCTTC.